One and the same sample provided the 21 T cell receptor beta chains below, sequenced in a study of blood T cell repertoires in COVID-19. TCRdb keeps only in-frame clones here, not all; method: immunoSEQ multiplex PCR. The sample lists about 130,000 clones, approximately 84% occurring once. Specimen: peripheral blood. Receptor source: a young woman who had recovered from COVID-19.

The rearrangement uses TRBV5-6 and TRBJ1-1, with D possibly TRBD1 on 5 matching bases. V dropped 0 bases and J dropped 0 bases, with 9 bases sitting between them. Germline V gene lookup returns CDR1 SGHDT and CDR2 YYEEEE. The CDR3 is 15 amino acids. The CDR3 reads CASSLALTVNTEAFF. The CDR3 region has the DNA TGTGCCAGCAGCTTGGCTTTGACAGTGAACACTGAAGCTTTCTTT.

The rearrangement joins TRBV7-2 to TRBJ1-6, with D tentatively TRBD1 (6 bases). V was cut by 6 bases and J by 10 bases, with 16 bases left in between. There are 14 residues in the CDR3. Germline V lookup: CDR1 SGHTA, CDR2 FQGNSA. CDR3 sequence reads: CASRLWTVGSPLHF. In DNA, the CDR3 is TGTGCCAGCAGATTATGGACAGTCGGCTCACCCCTCCACTTT. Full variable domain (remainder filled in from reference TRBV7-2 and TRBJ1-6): GAGVSQSPSNKVTEKGKDVELRCDPISGHTALYWYRQSLGQGLEFLIYFQGNSAPDKSGLPSDRFSAERTGGSVSTLTIQRTQQEDSAVYLCASRLWTVGSPLHFGNGTRLTVT.

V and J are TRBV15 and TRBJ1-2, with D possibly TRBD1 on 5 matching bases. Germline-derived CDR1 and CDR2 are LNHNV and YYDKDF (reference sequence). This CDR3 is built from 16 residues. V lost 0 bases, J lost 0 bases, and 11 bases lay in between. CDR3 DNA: TGTGCCACCAGCAGAGACAGGACATCACCTAACTATGGCTACACCTTC. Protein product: CATSRDRTSPNYGYTF.

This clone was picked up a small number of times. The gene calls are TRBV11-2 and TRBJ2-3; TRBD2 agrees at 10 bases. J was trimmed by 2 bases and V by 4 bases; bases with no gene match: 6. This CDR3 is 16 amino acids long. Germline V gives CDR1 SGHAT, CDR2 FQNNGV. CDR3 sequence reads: CASSSTSGSYTDTQYF. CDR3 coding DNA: TGTGCCAGCAGCTCGACTAGCGGGTCATACACAGATACGCAGTATTTT.

CDR3 residues: CASRRGERVSYEQYF. In DNA, the CDR3 is TGTGCCAGCAGGCGGGGGGAGAGAGTCTCCTACGAGCAGTACTTC. V is TRBV14 and J is TRBJ2-7, with TRBD2 matching over 8 bases. This CDR3 contains 15 residues. Germline trimming cut 6 bases from V and 0 bases from J; bases unmatched to any gene: 7. CDR1 and CDR2 from the germline V gene are SGHDN and FVKESK. The whole variable domain, remainder taken from reference TRBV14 and TRBJ2-7, is EAGVTQFPSHSVIEKGQTVTLRCDPISGHDNLYWYRRVMGKEIKFLLHFVKESKQDESGMPNNRFLAERTGGTYSTLKVQPAELEDSGVYFCASRRGERVSYEQYFGPGTRLTVT.

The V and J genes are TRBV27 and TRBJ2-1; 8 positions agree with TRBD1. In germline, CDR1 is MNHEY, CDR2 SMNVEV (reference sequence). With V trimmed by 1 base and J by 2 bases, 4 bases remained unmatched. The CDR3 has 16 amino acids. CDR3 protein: CASSLYQGATYNEQFF. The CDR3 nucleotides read TGTGCCAGCAGTTTATACCAGGGGGCGACCTACAATGAGCAGTTCTTC.

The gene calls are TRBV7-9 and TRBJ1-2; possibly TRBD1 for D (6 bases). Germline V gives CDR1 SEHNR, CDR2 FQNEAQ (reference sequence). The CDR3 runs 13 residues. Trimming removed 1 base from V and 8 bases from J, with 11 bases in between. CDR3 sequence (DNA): TGTGCCAGCAGCTTAGACAGGGCGAAAGGCTACACCTTC. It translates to CASSLDRAKGYTF. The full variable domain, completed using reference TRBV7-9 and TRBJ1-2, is DTGVSQNPRHKITKRGQNVTFRCDPISEHNRLYWYRQTLGQGPEFLTYFQNEAQLEKSRLLSDRFSAERPKGSFSTLEIQRTEQGDSAMYLCASSLDRAKGYTFGSGTRLTVV.

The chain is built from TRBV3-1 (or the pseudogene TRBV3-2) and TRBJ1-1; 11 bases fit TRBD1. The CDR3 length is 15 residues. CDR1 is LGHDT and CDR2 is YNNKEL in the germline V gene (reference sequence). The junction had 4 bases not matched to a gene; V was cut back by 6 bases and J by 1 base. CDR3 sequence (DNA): TGTGCCAGCAGTCGGGGGACAGGGGGGAACACTGAAGCTTTCTTT. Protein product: CASSRGTGGNTEAFF.

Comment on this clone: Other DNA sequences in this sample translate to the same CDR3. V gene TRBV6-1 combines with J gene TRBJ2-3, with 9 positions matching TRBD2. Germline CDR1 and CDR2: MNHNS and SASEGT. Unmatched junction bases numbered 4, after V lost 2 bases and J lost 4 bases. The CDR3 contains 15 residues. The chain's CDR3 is CASSELAGSADTQYF. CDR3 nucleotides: TGTGCCAGCAGTGAACTAGCGGGAAGCGCAGATACGCAGTATTTT.

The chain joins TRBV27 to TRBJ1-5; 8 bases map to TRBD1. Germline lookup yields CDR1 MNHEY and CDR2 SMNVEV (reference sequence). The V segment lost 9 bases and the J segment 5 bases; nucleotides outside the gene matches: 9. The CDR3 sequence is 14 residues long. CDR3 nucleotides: TGTGCCAGTGGCCGGACAGGGATCCATCAGCCCCAGCATTTT. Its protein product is CASGRTGIHQPQHF.

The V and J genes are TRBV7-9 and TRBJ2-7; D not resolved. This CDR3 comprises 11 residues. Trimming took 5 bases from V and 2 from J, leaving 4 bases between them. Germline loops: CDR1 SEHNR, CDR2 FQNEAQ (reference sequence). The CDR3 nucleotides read TGTGCCAGCAGCCTAACCTACGAGCAGTACTTC. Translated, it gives CASSLTYEQYF.

CDR3 DNA: TGTGCCAGCAGCTTTTACGGGAGCTCCTACGAGCAGTACTTC. Its protein is CASSFYGSSYEQYF. The gene calls are TRBV11-1 and TRBJ2-7, with D perhaps matching TRBD2 (6 bases). Looked up from germline, CDR1 is SGHAT and CDR2 is FQDESV (reference sequence). Deletions cut 3 bases from V and 0 bases from J, with 9 bases between. The CDR3 totals 14 residues.

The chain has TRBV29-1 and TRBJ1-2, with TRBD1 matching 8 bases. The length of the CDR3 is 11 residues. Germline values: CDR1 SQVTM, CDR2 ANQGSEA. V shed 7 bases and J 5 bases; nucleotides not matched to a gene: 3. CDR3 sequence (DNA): TGCAGCGGGGGACAGGAATATGGCTACACCTTC. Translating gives CSGGQEYGYTF. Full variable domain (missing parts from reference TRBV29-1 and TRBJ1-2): SAVISQKPSRDICQRGTSLTIQCQVDSQVTMMFWYRQQPGQSLTLIATANQGSEATYESGFVIDKFPISRPNLTFSTLTVSNMSPEDSSIYLCSGGQEYGYTFGSGTRLTVV.

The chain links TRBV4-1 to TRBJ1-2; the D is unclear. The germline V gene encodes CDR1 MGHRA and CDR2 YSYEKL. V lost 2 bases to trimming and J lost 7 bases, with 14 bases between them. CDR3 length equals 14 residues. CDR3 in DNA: TGCGCCAGCAGCCAATCCAACCGAGCAGGTGGCTACACCTTC. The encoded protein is CASSQSNRAGGYTF.

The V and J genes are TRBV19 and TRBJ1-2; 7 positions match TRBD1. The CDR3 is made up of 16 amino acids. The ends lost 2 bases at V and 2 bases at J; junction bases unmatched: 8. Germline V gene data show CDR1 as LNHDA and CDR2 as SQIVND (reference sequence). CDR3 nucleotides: TGTGCCAGTAGTATAAGGTTCGTGGGACAGAACTATGGCTACACCTTC. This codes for CASSIRFVGQNYGYTF.

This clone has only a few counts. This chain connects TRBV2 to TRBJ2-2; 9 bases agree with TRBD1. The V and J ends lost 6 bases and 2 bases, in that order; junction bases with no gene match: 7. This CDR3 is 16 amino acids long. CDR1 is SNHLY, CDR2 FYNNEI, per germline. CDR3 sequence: CASRAQGQGNTGELFF. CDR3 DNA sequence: TGTGCCAGCAGAGCGCAGGGACAGGGAAACACCGGGGAGCTGTTTTTT.

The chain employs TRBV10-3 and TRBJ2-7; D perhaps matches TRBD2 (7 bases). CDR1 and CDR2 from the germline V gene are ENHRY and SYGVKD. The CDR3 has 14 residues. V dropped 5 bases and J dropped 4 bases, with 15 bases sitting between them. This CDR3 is CAISSSGGRYEQYF. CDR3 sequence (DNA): TGTGCCATCAGTTCATCGGGGGGCAGGTACGAGCAGTACTTC.

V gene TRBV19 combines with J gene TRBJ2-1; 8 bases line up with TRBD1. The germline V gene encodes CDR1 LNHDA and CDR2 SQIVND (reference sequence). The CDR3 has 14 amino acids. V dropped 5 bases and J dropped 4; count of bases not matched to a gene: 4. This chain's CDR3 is CASSPGGVYNEQFF. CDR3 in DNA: TGTGCCAGTAGTCCAGGGGGCGTTTACAATGAGCAGTTCTTC.

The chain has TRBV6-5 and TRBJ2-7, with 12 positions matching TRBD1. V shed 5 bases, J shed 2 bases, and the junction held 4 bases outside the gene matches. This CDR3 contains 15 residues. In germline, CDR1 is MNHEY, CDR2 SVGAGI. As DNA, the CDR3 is TGTGCCAGCAGTCTGAGGGACAGGGGGCCCTACGAGCAGTACTTC. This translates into CASSLRDRGPYEQYF.

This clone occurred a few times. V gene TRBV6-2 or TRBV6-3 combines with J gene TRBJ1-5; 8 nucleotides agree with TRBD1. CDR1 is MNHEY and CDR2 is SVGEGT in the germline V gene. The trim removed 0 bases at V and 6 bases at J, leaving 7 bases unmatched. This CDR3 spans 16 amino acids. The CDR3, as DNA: TGTGCCAGCAGTTACTCGTCAGGGGGCTTTAGTCAGCCCCAGCATTTT. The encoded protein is CASSYSSGGFSQPQHF.

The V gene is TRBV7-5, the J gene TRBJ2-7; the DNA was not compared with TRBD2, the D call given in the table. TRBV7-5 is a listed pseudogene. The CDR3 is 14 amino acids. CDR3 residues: CARSLVAVSYEQYF. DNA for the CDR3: TGTGCCAGAAGCTTAGTAGCGGTTTCCTACGAGCAGTACTTC.